The T cell receptor (beta chain) under discussion was sequenced for a study of T cells in Graves' hyperthyroidism and ophthalmopathy (dated by TCRdb to between 2019 and 2020). Regarding the research as a whole: Peripheral blood was sampled at the time of initial diagnosis, prior to any treatment. TCR V-J signatures able to tell the groups apart were searched for in a discovery cohort of some 97 patients, of whom more than 40 had Graves' ophthalmopathy and around 56 had stable Graves' hyperthyroidism. Prospective prediction of ophthalmopathy was tested in an independent validation cohort of 18 hyperthyroidism patients and 17 patients who later progressed to ophthalmopathy. The approximately 100 discovery patients were randomly split 7:3 into training and test sets. In addition, the study compared T-cell repertoires in thyroid tissue and in blood from about six Graves' hyperthyroidism patients. Following sampling, methimazole starting at 30 mg daily was given to hyperthyroidism patients, and high-dose intravenous methylprednisolone was given to ophthalmopathy patients. The paper describes TCR Vbeta CDR3 sequencing of around 130 peripheral blood samples, made up of roughly 40 ophthalmopathy patients, roughly 80 hyperthyroidism patients and 17 progressor patients. Results and caveats for the whole study, not just this receptor: Ophthalmopathy was separated from stable hyperthyroidism by a 13 V-J signature model, with around 88% sensitivity and about 84% specificity obtained in cross-validation and 80%/75% obtained in testing. Most expanded thyroid clonotypes (frequency above 0.001) were also detected in blood, a finding suggesting that blood repertoires may reflect thyroid immune responses. No statistical method was used to fix the sample size in advance, and group allocation was not hidden from the investigators. In validation, the model predicted progression to ophthalmopathy a median of approximately 6.3 months before onset, with 70% to 71% sensitivity and roughly 77% specificity.

Graves' hyperthyroidism was defined as stable when no progression to ophthalmopathy occurred over 18 months of follow-up. Hyperthyroidism patients were newly diagnosed, with disease duration under 2 months, and aged 18 to 65 years. Patients with uncontrolled infections, other autoimmune diseases, pregnancy or lactation were excluded. Diagnoses were established on the basis of clinical symptoms, serum thyroxine and TRAb, thyroid ultrasound, and orbital computed tomography. PBMCs were isolated from about 9.1 ml of fresh peripheral blood by Ficoll-Paque density gradient centrifugation. Total RNA was extracted with Trizol reagent, and quality was checked on an Agilent 2100 Bioanalyzer. The TCR beta CDR3 regions were amplified from RNA transcripts. For the first round of RT-PCR on the TCR CDR3, the HTBI primer set was used together with the Qiagen OneStep RT-PCR kit. Libraries were constructed in a second round of multiplex PCR, after which size selection and purification were performed. Libraries were sequenced paired-end with 100 bp reads on an Illumina HiSeq2000. Regarding the original processing steps: SOAPnuke was used to process the raw data, with reads discarded if the reads contained adapters or uncalled bases, had a mean Phred below 15, or lacked an exact constant-primer or identifier match. COPE v1.2.5 was used to merge the high-quality paired reads, and each unique nucleotide sequence was defined as a clonotype. Clonotypes were aligned to IMGT TRBV, TRBD and TRBJ reference segments using MiTCR v1.1. The analysis was restricted to V-J combinations with a frequency above 0.0001, which together covered roughly 99% of the repertoires. The TCS score was defined as the ratio of F50 (clonal expansion) to E x V (chaos), calculated using BLOSUM62-based TCRdist between CDR3 peptides within each V-J. Welch's t-statistics and random forest reduced roughly 540 V-J features to 10 to 15, which were used in a naive Bayes classifier (R e1071). Starting from the raw public reads, TCRdb applied fastp trimming at Q25, assembled clones with MiXCR and retained in-frame beta chains. For every CDR3 protein sequence, its rows merge into one entry that carries the most common genes and DNA. The V and J calls follow TCRdb's processing rather than the paper's. The sample yields more than 150,000 distinct CDR3 sequences; 17% were counted once. The ten largest clones add up to roughly 32% of the sample.

Turning to this clonotype: Its target antigen remains unknown. No base quality values were provided; no much bigger clone lies one nucleotide off.

The receptor comes from a woman aged 45-59 years with Graves' hyperthyroidism. Sequenced material: blood.

The DNA sequence is as follows: TGTGCCAGCAGAATCGGACCTGGAGAAGCTTTCTTT. Its translation is CASRIGPGEAFF. Recombination linked TRBV6-1 to TRBJ1-1, with the D gene not confidently named. V loses 6 bases of germline sequence and J loses 8 bases, and the interval between the two ends is 13 bases. Looking up the germline V gene yields CDR1 MNHNS and CDR2 SASEGT. The cysteine opens and the phenylalanine closes a CDR3 of 12 amino acids. The read is trimmed to its CDR3 DNA, 36 bases read in frame from base 1.